The 22 T cell receptor beta chains below all came from one sample that was sequenced in a study of graft-versus-host responses after intestinal transplantation. This table comes from immunoSEQ multiplex PCR, and its TCRdb copy is limited to in-frame clones, with some not included. Of about 15,000 clones in the sample, around 70% were seen once. From the graft tissue, intraepithelial and lamina propria lymphocytes were released through processing. This sample comprised ileum tissue, obtained 14 days after transplant. These receptors were collected from a human patient who received an intestinal transplant, so some T cells may come from the graft donor.

The chain is built from TRBV7-3 and TRBJ2-1; D is ambiguous. Germline CDR1 reads SGHTA; CDR2 reads FQGTGA. Trimming removed 5 bases from V and 12 bases from J, with 26 bases in between. This CDR3 region has 16 residues. The CDR3 DNA reads TGTGCCAGCAGCCCGTCCGGGCCGGTCGCCTCCCTGTGGCAGTTCTTC. Amino acids: CASSPSGPVASLWQFF.

This clone showed up just a few times. The V call is TRBV29-1, the J call TRBJ2-3; 10 bases align to TRBD1. V lost 6 bases, J lost 6 bases, and 9 bases stayed unmatched. There are 14 residues in the CDR3. CDR1 is SQVTM and CDR2 is ANQGSEA in the germline V gene. CDR3 in amino acids: CSVAGTGVVDTQYF. The CDR3 DNA reads TGCAGCGTCGCCGGGACAGGGGTTGTGGATACGCAGTATTTT.

J is TRBJ1-2 and V is TRBV29-1; no clear D. The CDR3 has 10 residues. Per the germline V gene, CDR1 is SQVTM and CDR2 is ANQGSEA. The ends were cut back, 1 base at V and 5 bases at J, with 2 bases in the middle. The DNA of the CDR3 is TGCAGCGTTGAAGCTTATGGCTACACCTTC. Translation gives CSVEAYGYTF.

The DNA of the CDR3 is TGTGCCAGCAGCTTAACGGTTCTGGGGCAGGGAGGCACTGAAGCTTTCTTT. This gives the protein CASSLTVLGQGGTEAFF. V and J are TRBV7-3 and TRBJ1-1, with a possible D match to TRBD1 (5 bases). Germline V lookup: CDR1 SGHTA, CDR2 FQGTGA. The CDR3 is 17 residues long. Trimming stripped 0 bases from V and 4 bases from J, with 18 bases between.

This clone was seen a handful of times. The genes are TRBV29-1 and TRBJ1-1; no firm D call. V lost 6 bases to trimming and J lost 4 bases, with 12 bases between them. CDR1 and CDR2 from the germline V gene are SQVTM and ANQGSEA. The CDR3 length is 12 residues. The CDR3 DNA sequence: TGCAGCGTCCTAGAACGATTCACTGAAGCTTTCTTT. Translating it yields CSVLERFTEAFF. Based on the CDR3 plus reference TRBV29-1 and TRBJ1-1, the full variable domain is SAVISQKPSRDICQRGTSLTIQCQVDSQVTMMFWYRQQPGQSLTLIATANQGSEATYESGFVIDKFPISRPNLTFSTLTVSNMSPEDSSIYLCSVLERFTEAFFGQGTRLTVV.

This clone showed up just once. The chain is built from TRBV19 and TRBJ2-7, with 11 bases lining up with TRBD2. The V segment lost 6 bases and the J segment 4 bases; nucleotides outside the gene matches: 5. CDR1 is LNHDA, CDR2 SQIVND, per germline (reference sequence). This CDR3 region has 14 residues. For the CDR3, the DNA is TGTGCCAGTAGCCCCGGGACTAGCGGATACGAGCAGTACTTC. Protein product: CASSPGTSGYEQYF.

This clone showed up just a few times. J is TRBJ2-7 and V is TRBV19; D is possibly TRBD1 (5 bases). The CDR3 length is 13 residues. V was trimmed by 5 bases and J by 0 bases, leaving 8 bases between them. CDR1 and CDR2 from the germline V gene are LNHDA and SQIVND (reference sequence). The chain's CDR3 is CASSVDNSYEQYF. The DNA for the CDR3 is TGTGCCAGTAGTGTGGACAACTCCTACGAGCAGTACTTC.

The chain carries TRBV5-1 and TRBJ2-1; no firm D call. Germline V gene sequence: CDR1 SGHRS, CDR2 YFSETQ. The CDR3 spans 12 residues. Trimming removed 0 bases from V and 6 bases from J, with 4 bases in between. CDR3 sequence (DNA): TGCGCCAGCAGCTTGGGGTTCAATGAGCAGTTCTTC. This sequence encodes CASSLGFNEQFF.

This clone was detected once. The chain couples TRBV4-2 to TRBJ2-3; perhaps TRBD1 as D (5 bases). The germline V gene encodes CDR1 LGHNA and CDR2 YNFKEQ. V dropped 0 bases and J dropped 6 bases, with 13 bases sitting between them. This CDR3 contains 15 residues. The CDR3 region has the DNA TGTGCCAGCAGCCAAGAAGGGGTAAGGTCGGATACGCAGTATTTT. This encodes CASSQEGVRSDTQYF.

The chain couples TRBV19 to TRBJ1-5; no firm D call. Between the trimmed V and J ends, which lost 6 bases and 2 bases, there was a span of 17 bases. Germline loops: CDR1 LNHDA, CDR2 SQIVND (reference sequence). The CDR3 consists of 16 residues. CDR3 in amino acids: CASSDLGRIRNQPQHF. The CDR3 DNA reads as TGTGCCAGTAGCGATCTGGGCAGGATCCGCAATCAGCCCCAGCATTTT.

The chain carries TRBV9 and TRBJ2-1; D might be TRBD2 (6 bases). The V and J ends lost 2 bases and 0 bases respectively, with 9 bases between them. The CDR3 runs to 15 residues. In germline, CDR1 is SGDLS, CDR2 YYNGEE. In DNA form, the CDR3 reads TGTGCCAGCAGCGTGGGACTTAGCTCCTACAATGAGCAGTTCTTC. Translating gives CASSVGLSSYNEQFF.

The CDR3 coding sequence is TGTGCCATCAAGGTTGGAGGGCACACTGAAGCTTTCTTT. It specifies CAIKVGGHTEAFF. The chain links TRBV10-3 to TRBJ1-1; D remains ambiguous. This CDR3 is built from 13 residues. V was pared by 7 bases and J by 3 bases, with 12 bases between. Germline-derived CDR1 and CDR2 are ENHRY and SYGVKD.

The V and J genes are TRBV4-1 and TRBJ2-7, with D perhaps matching TRBD1 or TRBD2 (5 bases each). V dropped 0 bases and J dropped 4 bases, with 13 bases sitting between them. CDR3 length: 15 residues. Per germline, CDR1 MGHRA and CDR2 YSYEKL. The CDR3 region is CASSQDEGRIYEQYF. CDR3 nucleotides: TGCGCCAGCAGCCAAGATGAGGGACGGATTTACGAGCAGTACTTC.

This chain joins TRBV28 and TRBJ1-5; D call uncertain. Germline assignment: CDR1 MDHEN and CDR2 SYDVKM. The CDR3 spans 13 residues. V was shortened by 2 bases and J by 3 bases, with 5 bases between the two germline ends. The CDR3 bases are TGTGCCAGCAGTTTAGGGCCCAATCAGCCCCAGCATTTT. Protein sequence: CASSLGPNQPQHF.

The J gene is TRBJ1-2, the V gene TRBV28, with a tentative D call TRBD1 (6 bases). The CDR3 totals 15 residues. Germline CDR1 and CDR2: MDHEN and SYDVKM. V gave up 6 bases and J gave up 0 bases, with 14 bases separating them. The CDR3 region has the DNA TGTGCCAGCAGCCTGTACAGGGAGTCTAACTATGGCTACACCTTC. Translated: CASSLYRESNYGYTF.

The sample holds one count of this clone. J is TRBJ2-5 and V is TRBV15; 9 bases match TRBD1. The CDR3 contains 16 residues. Germline CDR1 and CDR2: LNHNV and YYDKDF (reference sequence). V shed 0 bases and J 2 bases; nucleotides not matched to a gene: 4. This chain's CDR3 is CATSRDLTGGQETQYF. CDR3 nucleotide sequence: TGTGCCACCAGCAGAGATCTGACAGGGGGACAAGAGACCCAGTACTTC.

This chain links TRBV19 with TRBJ2-2; 15 positions match TRBD2. CDR3 size: 16 residues. CDR1 and CDR2 from the germline V gene are LNHDA and SQIVND (reference sequence). V was clipped by 7 bases and J by 5 bases; unmatched bases: 5. The CDR3 spells CASTGLAGGGTGELFF. The CDR3 coding sequence is TGTGCCAGTACGGGACTAGCGGGAGGAGGGACCGGGGAGCTGTTTTTT. Full variable domain (rest looked up from reference TRBV19 and TRBJ2-2): DGGITQSPKYLFRKEGQNVTLSCEQNLNHDAMYWYRQDPGQGLRLIYYSQIVNDFQKGDIAEGYSVSREKKESFPLTVTSAQKNPTAFYLCASTGLAGGGTGELFFGEGSRLTVL.

This sequence joins TRBV27 and TRBJ2-3; 11 bases are shared with TRBD2. This CDR3 is built from 17 residues. Germline V gives CDR1 MNHEY, CDR2 SMNVEV (reference sequence). J lost 4 bases, V lost 3 bases, and 9 bases had no gene match. The CDR3 reads CASSFGLAGGYADTQYF. CDR3 DNA sequence: TGTGCCAGCAGTTTCGGTTTAGCGGGAGGGTATGCAGATACGCAGTATTTT.

The rearrangement links TRBV29-1 to TRBJ1-2; 7 bases agree with TRBD1. The V and J ends lost 6 bases and 6 bases, in that order; junction bases with no gene match: 10. There are 13 residues in the CDR3. Germline loops: CDR1 SQVTM, CDR2 ANQGSEA. The CDR3 region is CSVLPGQTDGYTF. The CDR3 DNA reads TGCAGCGTCCTCCCGGGACAGACAGATGGCTACACCTTC. The variable domain in full, with the rest retrieved from reference TRBV29-1 and TRBJ1-2, is SAVISQKPSRDICQRGTSLTIQCQVDSQVTMMFWYRQQPGQSLTLIATANQGSEATYESGFVIDKFPISRPNLTFSTLTVSNMSPEDSSIYLCSVLPGQTDGYTFGSGTRLTVV.

The rearrangement links TRBV9 to TRBJ1-2, with 8 positions matching TRBD1. This CDR3 has 14 residues. V lost 3 bases and J lost 4; bases outside the gene matches: 5. Germline V gene data show CDR1 as SGDLS and CDR2 as YYNGEE. The CDR3 DNA reads TGTGCCAGCAGCGCCCAGGGGGCCGGCTATGGCTACACCTTC. This translates into CASSAQGAGYGYTF. Looking up the rest from reference TRBV9 and TRBJ1-2 gives the full variable domain: DSGVTQTPKHLITATGQRVTLRCSPRSGDLSVYWYQQSLDQGLQFLIQYYNGEERAKGNILERFSAQQFPDLHSELNLSSLELGDSALYFCASSAQGAGYGYTFGSGTRLTVV.

The chain has TRBV7-2 and TRBJ2-7; D ambiguous. Germline CDR1 is SGHTA and CDR2 is FQGNSA. The V and J ends lost 9 bases and 0 bases respectively, with 15 bases between them. This CDR3 region has 14 residues. The CDR3 protein is CASTLGPSSYEQYF. CDR3 nucleotides: TGTGCCAGTACCCTAGGGCCTAGCTCCTACGAGCAGTACTTC.

The chain uses TRBV5-1 and TRBJ2-7; 8 bases align to TRBD2. V shed 0 bases, J shed 4 bases, and the junction held 6 bases outside the gene matches. The germline V gene encodes CDR1 SGHRS and CDR2 YFSETQ. CDR3 length: 15 amino acids. The CDR3 coding sequence is TGCGCCAGCAGCTTGGATCCTAGCGGGTTATACGAGCAGTACTTC. Translating it yields CASSLDPSGLYEQYF.